The 13 T cell receptor beta chains reported below all come from one sample, sequenced in a study of T cells in Graves' hyperthyroidism and ophthalmopathy. RNA transcripts gave rise to amplified TCR beta CDR3 regions. Initially, a first-round RT-PCR of the TCR CDR3 employed the HTBI primer set. TCRdb ran MiXCR on the multiplex PCR reads and lists one entry per CDR3 protein. The repertoire consists of hundreds of thousands of distinct CDR3 sequences, with just under 45% occurring once and the leading ten covering 7% to 7.5%. The sequenced sample was peripheral blood or thyroid tissue (not recorded which). The origin of the receptors is an adult man with Graves' disease, either hyperthyroidism or ophthalmopathy (not recorded which).

This clonotype was seen at least ten times. The chain links TRBV9 to TRBJ1-1, with TRBD1 as a possible D gene (5 bases). V shed 4 bases and J shed 4 bases, with 11 bases lying between them. Germline CDR1 and CDR2: SGDLS and YYNGEE. The CDR3 consists of 13 residues. In DNA form, the CDR3 reads TGTGCCAGCAGCTTCCAGGGTAGCACTGAAGCTTTCTTT. Translating gives CASSFQGSTEAFF.

At least ten counts were recorded for this clonotype. The V and J genes are TRBV10-3 and TRBJ1-1; no clear D. The CDR3 length is 13 residues. Germline CDR1 and CDR2: ENHRY and SYGVKD. Trimming left V 7 bases short and J 1 base short, with 10 bases between. The CDR3 bases are TGTGCCATCATGGCCAAGGAGAACACTGAAGCTTTCTTT. It specifies CAIMAKENTEAFF.

Points on this clonotype: It may be a read error: a sequence one base away is much more abundant. The V and J genes are TRBV15 and TRBJ2-7, with D possibly being TRBD2 (7 bases). CDR3 length: 18 amino acids. Trimming stripped 3 bases from V and 1 base from J, with 22 bases between. Looked up from germline, CDR1 is LNHNV and CDR2 is YYDKDF (reference sequence). CDR3 bases: TGTGCCACCAGCAGGGTAGCGGGTGGGGGGGGCGTGTCCTACGAGCAGTACTTC. This sequence encodes CATSRVAGGGGVSYEQYF.

The chain recombines TRBV7-9 with TRBJ2-7, with 9 positions matching TRBD1. With V trimmed by 4 bases and J by 9 bases, 1 base remained unmatched. This CDR3 has 11 residues. Germline values: CDR1 SEHNR, CDR2 FQNEAQ (reference sequence). The CDR3 region has the DNA TGTGCCAGCAGCTGGGGACAGGGGCAGTACTTC. It yields the protein CASSWGQGQYF.

This clonotype was recorded only once. CDR3 sequence (DNA): TGCGCCAGCAGCTGGGGACACTCCTATGGCTACACCTTC. It translates to CASSWGHSYGYTF. The chain carries TRBV5-1 and TRBJ1-2; perhaps TRBD1 as D (6 bases). The germline gives CDR1 SGHRS, CDR2 YFSETQ. Trimming shortened V by 3 bases and J by 4 bases, and 10 bases separated the two germline ends. The CDR3 loop spans 13 amino acids.

This chain joins TRBV24-1 and TRBJ2-2; D is unresolved. In germline, CDR1 is KGHDR, CDR2 SFDVKD. With 7 bases removed from V and 7 bases from J, the gap between germline ends came to 6 bases. CDR3 length: 11 residues. The CDR3 loop reads CATRGVGELFF. CDR3 in DNA: TGTGCCACCAGGGGTGTCGGGGAGCTGTTTTTT.

This clonotype was counted many times. This sequence joins TRBV2 and TRBJ1-5, with 8 bases matching TRBD1. The germline V gene encodes CDR1 SNHLY and CDR2 FYNNEI. V shed 6 bases and J 5 bases; nucleotides not matched to a gene: 9. The CDR3 has 15 amino acids. This chain's CDR3 is CASRPMTGADQPQHF. In DNA, the CDR3 is TGTGCCAGCAGGCCGATGACAGGGGCCGATCAGCCCCAGCATTTT.

The gene calls are TRBV7-8 and TRBJ1-4, with a weak D call TRBD1 (6 bases). Germline V gene lookup returns CDR1 SGHVS and CDR2 FQNEAQ. The CDR3 spans 12 residues. Trimming removed 5 bases at V and 8 bases at J, with 9 bases between. The CDR3: CASSRGQEKLFF. CDR3 DNA sequence: TGTGCCAGCAGCCGCGGACAGGAAAAACTGTTTTTT.

This clonotype was recorded at least ten times. The chain combines TRBV7-8 with TRBJ1-4; possible D gene TRBD1, 6 bases. Germline CDR1 and CDR2: SGHVS and FQNEAQ. With 2 bases removed from V and 7 bases from J, the gap between germline ends came to 8 bases. This CDR3 has 13 amino acids. This chain's CDR3 is CASSLSGVEKLFF. For the CDR3, the DNA is TGTGCCAGCAGCTTATCAGGGGTTGAAAAACTGTTTTTT. The whole variable domain, remainder taken from reference TRBV7-8 and TRBJ1-4, is GAGVSQSPRYKVAKRGQDVALRCDPISGHVSLFWYQQALGQGPEFLTYFQNEAQLDKSGLPSDRFFAERPEGSVSTLKIQRTQQEDSAVYLCASSLSGVEKLFFGSGTQLSVL.

The V call is TRBV20-1, the J call TRBJ1-2, with a weak D call TRBD1 (5 bases). This CDR3 has 14 residues. The germline V gene encodes CDR1 DFQATT and CDR2 SNEGSKA (reference sequence). V gave up 8 bases and J gave up 5 bases, with 21 bases separating them. CDR3 in amino acids: CSSVPGKGDYGYTF. CDR3 sequence (DNA): TGCAGTTCTGTCCCAGGGAAAGGGGATTATGGCTACACCTTC.

This clonotype occurred many times. The chain combines TRBV10-1 with TRBJ1-1; D uncertain. The CDR3 has 16 residues. Germline lookup yields CDR1 WNHNN and CDR2 SYGVQD (reference sequence). The V end was cut by 0 bases, the J end by 1 base, with 12 bases between. The DNA of the CDR3 is TGCGCCAGCAGTGAGTCGACGTTAGTCGGGAACACTGAAGCTTTCTTT. Protein product: CASSESTLVGNTEAFF.

The chain joins TRBV9 to TRBJ2-2; tentative D call: TRBD2 (5 bases). The germline CDR1 and CDR2 sequences are SGDLS and YYNGEE. Trimming took off 0 bases at V and 5 bases at J, with 14 bases between the two ends. The CDR3 is made up of 16 amino acids. The CDR3 protein is CASSVVGLPGTGELFF. The CDR3, as DNA: TGTGCCAGCAGCGTAGTCGGACTCCCAGGTACCGGGGAGCTGTTTTTT.

A note on this clonotype: An end of the junction does not agree with germline; a read error may underlie this. This chain's CDR3 is CSVEGAGGLFF. The CDR3 nucleotides are TGCAGCGTTGAAGGGGCAGGGGGGCTGTTTTTT. This sequence joins TRBV29-1 and TRBJ2-2, with 7 bases lining up with TRBD1. The germline V gene encodes CDR1 SQVTM and CDR2 ANQGSEA. The CDR3 is made up of 11 amino acids.